Each of the 18 T cell receptor beta chains below was sequenced from the same sample in a study of blood T cell repertoires in COVID-19. The method was immunoSEQ multiplex PCR; TCRdb's version includes in-frame clones alone and lacks a portion of them. The sample carries around 160,000 clones, 80% recorded once. Sequencing input: peripheral blood. These receptors all come from a man aged 60-69 years with active or convalescent COVID-19.

The chain is built from TRBV24-1 and TRBJ2-2; TRBD1 agrees at 8 bases. V dropped 2 bases and J dropped 6; count of bases not matched to a gene: 7. CDR1 is KGHDR and CDR2 is SFDVKD in the germline V gene. The CDR3 is 16 amino acids. For the CDR3, the DNA is TGTGCCACCAGTGATTCGCAGGGGGCGGTGGCCGGGGAGCTGTTTTTT. Amino acids: CATSDSQGAVAGELFF.

The V and J genes are TRBV21-1 and TRBJ1-1; the D call in the table, TRBD1, was not verified against the DNA. TRBV21-1 is given as a pseudogene. This CDR3 has 17 amino acids. DNA of the CDR3: TGTGCCAGCAGCAAAGGGCGGACAGGGGGTAAGCGAACTGAAGCTTTCTTT. Encoded protein: CASSKGRTGGKRTEAFF.

This clone has just a few counts. The chain employs TRBV20-1 and TRBJ2-7, with 8 bases that match TRBD2. CDR1 and CDR2 from the germline V gene are DFQATT and SNEGSKA (reference sequence). CDR3 length equals 14 residues. J gave up 6 bases and V 3 bases, and 10 bases lay outside the gene matches. The CDR3 nucleotides are TGCAGTGCTAGTAGGCCGGGAGGGGTCGGCGAGCAGTACTTC. It translates to CSASRPGGVGEQYF.

The chain has TRBV20-1 and TRBJ2-7; D perhaps matches TRBD1 (6 bases). The germline V gene has CDR1 DFQATT and CDR2 SNEGSKA (reference sequence). This CDR3 spans 14 amino acids. The V end was cut by 5 bases, the J end by 2 bases, with 16 bases between. CDR3 sequence reads: CSARDRITAYEQYF. The CDR3 nucleotides are TGCAGTGCTCGTGACAGGATAACCGCCTACGAGCAGTACTTC.

The genes are TRBV5-1 and TRBJ2-3; D is possibly TRBD2 (5 bases). There are 15 residues in the CDR3. Germline CDR1 SGHRS, CDR2 YFSETQ. V was clipped by 2 bases and J by 0 bases, with 10 bases between them. CDR3 in amino acids: CASSLSSGSTDTQYF. For the CDR3, the DNA is TGCGCCAGCAGCTTATCGAGCGGAAGCACAGATACGCAGTATTTT.

The J gene is TRBJ1-1, the V gene TRBV11-2; no reliable D call. This CDR3 contains 16 residues. The germline CDR1 and CDR2 sequences are SGHAT and FQNNGV. The V end lost 0 bases, the J end lost 5 bases, and 16 bases lay between the germline ends. The CDR3 DNA is TGTGCCAGCAGCTTAGATCCGCGGGCCCCGGAGACTGAAGCTTTCTTT. Translated, it gives CASSLDPRAPETEAFF.

The genes are TRBV7-9 and TRBJ1-5; no reliable D call. Trimming removed 4 bases from V and 3 bases from J, with 10 bases in between. Germline CDR1 is SEHNR and CDR2 is FQNEAQ (reference sequence). The CDR3 loop spans 14 amino acids. CDR3 amino acids: CASSSTAPNQPQHF. The CDR3 DNA is TGTGCCAGCAGCTCGACTGCCCCCAATCAGCCCCAGCATTTT.

A few counts support this clone. This chain joins TRBV6-2 or TRBV6-3 and TRBJ2-4; no clear D gene. From germline, CDR1 is MNHEY and CDR2 SVGEGT. This CDR3 comprises 12 residues. V lost 4 bases, J lost 8 bases, and 9 bases lay in between. CDR3 region: CASSFTKDIQYF. CDR3 coding DNA: TGTGCCAGCAGTTTTACTAAGGACATTCAGTACTTC.

CDR3 DNA sequence: TGTGCCAGCAGCCCCGGCAGGGGGGACTATGGCTACACCTTC. Its protein is CASSPGRGDYGYTF. The rearrangement uses TRBV9 and TRBJ1-2, with 7 nucleotides matching TRBD1. The V segment lost 4 bases and the J segment 3 bases; nucleotides outside the gene matches: 6. The germline gives CDR1 SGDLS, CDR2 YYNGEE. The CDR3 loop spans 14 amino acids.

The gene calls are TRBV5-1 and TRBJ2-1, with 7 bases lining up with TRBD1. The V gene's germline CDR1 is SGHRS and CDR2 YFSETQ. V dropped 2 bases and J dropped 6; count of bases not matched to a gene: 5. The CDR3 runs 14 residues. In DNA form, the CDR3 reads TGCGCCAGCAGCTTTAGGCAGGGGGTCAATGAGCAGTTCTTC. It is translated as CASSFRQGVNEQFF.

Written as DNA, the CDR3 is TGCGCCAGCAGGGATCCATCAGGGTCCCCTTACGAGCAGTACTTC. This translates into CASRDPSGSPYEQYF. This chain links TRBV5-1 with TRBJ2-7, with a weak D call TRBD1 (5 bases). CDR3 length equals 15 residues. Germline lookup yields CDR1 SGHRS and CDR2 YFSETQ. The V and J ends lost 5 bases and 4 bases respectively, with 19 bases between them. The full variable domain, completed using reference TRBV5-1 and TRBJ2-7, is KAGVTQTPRYLIKTRGQQVTLSCSPISGHRSVSWYQQTPGQGLQFLFEYFSETQRNKGNFPGRFSGRQFSNSRSEMNVSTLELGDSALYLCASRDPSGSPYEQYFGPGTRLTVT.

The count of this clone is one. V usage is TRBV9 and J usage is TRBJ2-5; the match to TRBD1 covers 9 bases. CDR3 length: 17 residues. From germline, CDR1 is SGDLS and CDR2 YYNGEE. The V gene end was trimmed by 4 bases and the J gene end by 4 bases; junction bases not matched to a gene: 14. CDR3 nucleotides: TGTGCCAGCAGCATAGGACTGGGGGGACAGGGAGTAGAGACCCAGTACTTC. The encoded protein is CASSIGLGGQGVETQYF. Combining the CDR3 with reference TRBV9 and TRBJ2-5 gives the whole variable domain DSGVTQTPKHLITATGQRVTLRCSPRSGDLSVYWYQQSLDQGLQFLIQYYNGEERAKGNILERFSAQQFPDLHSELNLSSLELGDSALYFCASSIGLGGQGVETQYFGPGTRLLVL.

The chain combines TRBV28 with TRBJ2-6; a possible D gene is TRBD1 (5 bases). Germline V gene lookup returns CDR1 MDHEN and CDR2 SYDVKM. The CDR3 has 16 amino acids. V was trimmed by 7 bases and J by 1 base, leaving 14 bases between them. CDR3 protein: CASTRQGSSGANVLTF. The DNA of the CDR3 is TGTGCCAGCACCCGTCAGGGATCTTCTGGGGCCAACGTCCTGACTTTC.

V is TRBV5-1 and J is TRBJ2-5; 9 nucleotides agree with TRBD1. Trimming at V came to 4 bases and at J to 5 bases, leaving 6 bases not matched to a gene. The CDR3 extends over 14 amino acids. The germline CDR1 and CDR2 sequences are SGHRS and YFSETQ. The CDR3 is CASSKGQGGETQYF. CDR3 DNA sequence: TGCGCCAGCAGCAAGGGACAGGGCGGGGAGACCCAGTACTTC.

The chain couples TRBV7-2 to TRBJ1-4, with D perhaps TRBD1 (5 bases). V was trimmed by 3 bases and J by 8 bases, leaving 16 bases between them. Germline V CDR1 and CDR2: SGHTA, FQGNSA. The CDR3 runs 15 residues. CDR3 in DNA: TGTGCCAGCAGCTTTGGTTTGGCAGGGAAAGAAAAACTGTTTTTT. Amino acids: CASSFGLAGKEKLFF.

This chain joins TRBV5-1 and TRBJ2-1, with 8 bases that match TRBD1. The CDR3 has 15 residues. Germline V gene sequence: CDR1 SGHRS, CDR2 YFSETQ. V was clipped by 0 bases and J by 3 bases; unmatched bases: 2. The CDR3 nucleotides read TGCGCCAGCAGCTTGGAGACAGGGGTCTACAATGAGCAGTTCTTC. It translates to CASSLETGVYNEQFF.

The chain uses TRBV6-6 and TRBJ1-4; the match to TRBD1 covers 7 bases. The CDR3 is 14 residues long. Per the germline V gene, CDR1 is MNHNY and CDR2 is SVGAGI (reference sequence). The trim removed 6 bases at V and 8 bases at J, leaving 9 bases unmatched. The CDR3 sequence: CASRGQRTGEKLFF. The CDR3 DNA is TGTGCCAGCAGGGGACAGCGGACGGGGGAAAAACTGTTTTTT.

V gene TRBV7-2 combines with J gene TRBJ1-2; D is perhaps TRBD1 (6 bases). The CDR3 consists of 16 residues. The germline V gene has CDR1 SGHTA and CDR2 FQGNSA. V dropped 0 bases and J dropped 0 bases, with 11 bases sitting between them. CDR3 amino acids: CASSLALRTANYGYTF. CDR3 DNA sequence: TGTGCCAGCAGCTTAGCGCTCCGGACAGCTAACTATGGCTACACCTTC.